A single sample is the source of the 32 T cell receptor beta chains below, sequenced in a study of glioma-infiltrating T cells after dendritic cell vaccination. Measured with immunoSEQ multiplex PCR; TCRdb has only the in-frame clones, and not every one. The sample shows approximately 93,000 clones, less than 85% of them seen only once. Time point here: after dendritic cell vaccination, including at tumor progression/relapse. The material sequenced was blood, taken after dendritic cell vaccination. The receptor set was obtained from a human donor with glioblastoma.

The J gene is TRBJ2-1, the V gene TRBV6-1; 7 bases are a match to TRBD1. CDR3 length equals 15 residues. J lost 4 bases, V lost 2 bases, and 5 bases had no gene match. Germline V gene data show CDR1 as MNHNS and CDR2 as SASEGT. CDR3 coding DNA: TGTGCCAGCAGTGAATTTTGGACAGGATACAATGAGCAGTTCTTC. Translation gives CASSEFWTGYNEQFF.

The chain carries TRBV5-8 and TRBJ2-7; weak D call: TRBD1 (5 bases). This CDR3 has 14 residues. V was trimmed by 0 bases and J by 7 bases, leaving 14 bases between them. Germline CDR1 is SGHTS and CDR2 is YDEGEE. CDR3 DNA: TGTGCCAGCAGCTTGGGGGCAGGGTCGGAAGAGCAGTACTTC. Translating it yields CASSLGAGSEEQYF.

The chain joins TRBV28 to TRBJ2-7, with 9 bases identical to TRBD2. Per the germline V gene, CDR1 is MDHEN and CDR2 is SYDVKM. This CDR3 contains 17 residues. After removal of 5 bases from V and 3 bases from J, the junction contained 14 bases not matched to a gene. The CDR3 sequence: CASSLYFFRTSDYEQYF. Here the CDR3 DNA reads TGTGCCAGCAGTCTCTACTTCTTCAGGACTAGCGACTACGAGCAGTACTTC.

The chain is built from TRBV9 and TRBJ2-2, with TRBD2 matching 8 bases. V lost 4 bases and J lost 1; bases outside the gene matches: 18. Germline CDR1 reads SGDLS; CDR2 reads YYNGEE. The CDR3 runs 20 residues. In DNA, the CDR3 is TGTGCCAGCAGCAGGGGCCGGGCCTCAAGCGGGAGAGGGAACACCGGGGAGCTGTTTTTT. Protein: CASSRGRASSGRGNTGELFF.

Of note for this clone: Sequence at one end of the junction differs from germline and may be a read error. At the DNA level, this CDR3 is encoded by other sequences in the same sample as well. The V call is TRBV29-1, the J call TRBJ2-2; the D gene is possibly TRBD2 (5 bases). Per the germline V gene, CDR1 is SQVTM and CDR2 is ANQGSEA. The CDR3 consists of 14 residues. The CDR3 here is CSVGSGGNTGELFF. In nucleotides, the CDR3 is TGCAGCGTTGGTTCCGGCGGTAACACCGGGGAGCTGTTTTTC.

The V call is TRBV30, the J call TRBJ1-3, with D hard to call. V was trimmed by 1 base and J by 4 bases, leaving 8 bases between them. There are 13 residues in the CDR3. The germline CDR1 and CDR2 sequences are GTSNPN and SVGIG (reference sequence). The CDR3 region has the DNA TGTGCCTGGAGTGCCGGGATAGGAAACACCATATATTTT. Translation gives CAWSAGIGNTIYF.

This clone was detected once. This chain joins TRBV28 and TRBJ1-1; TRBD1 might be the D (6 bases). CDR3 size: 16 residues. Trimming took off 3 bases at V and 0 bases at J, with 14 bases between the two ends. Looked up from germline, CDR1 is MDHEN and CDR2 is SYDVKM. The CDR3: CASSLTGKPLNTEAFF. CDR3 nucleotide sequence: TGTGCCAGCAGTTTGACAGGAAAACCTCTGAACACTGAAGCTTTCTTT.

The J gene is TRBJ2-3, the V gene TRBV7-2; possible D gene TRBD1, 5 bases. Germline-derived CDR1 and CDR2 are SGHTA and FQGNSA. The CDR3 extends over 15 amino acids. Trimming shortened V by 0 bases and J by 4 bases, and 11 bases separated the two germline ends. Here the CDR3 reads CASSLAIQGADTQYF. CDR3 nucleotide sequence: TGTGCCAGCAGCTTAGCGATCCAGGGCGCAGATACGCAGTATTTT.

This chain uses TRBV27 with TRBJ1-5; TRBD1 matches 10 bases. This CDR3 has 15 amino acids. Losses at the gene ends were 4 bases for V and 10 bases for J; bases not matched to a gene: 10. CDR1 is MNHEY, CDR2 SMNVEV, per germline (reference sequence). The DNA of the CDR3 is TGTGCCAGCAGTTCCGGGACAGGGGCATCAGGCCCCCAGCATTTT. The encoded protein is CASSSGTGASGPQHF.

The gene calls are TRBV2 and TRBJ2-5; D perhaps matches TRBD2 (7 bases). The J call may be mistaken, given a closer DNA end match to TRBJ2-7. The CDR3 consists of 15 residues. Germline CDR1 SNHLY, CDR2 FYNNEI. CDR3 protein: CASSEGGGPTYEQYF. CDR3 nucleotide sequence: TGTGCCAGCAGTGAAGGGGGGGGGCCTACCTACGAGCAGTACTTC.

This rearrangement joins TRBV4-1 to TRBJ2-7; possible D gene TRBD2, 5 bases. CDR3 size: 17 residues. The V and J ends lost 0 bases and 1 base respectively, with 16 bases between them. Germline V lookup: CDR1 MGHRA, CDR2 YSYEKL. CDR3 in DNA: TGCGCCAGCAGCCAAGATCCCCTCACGGCGGGTTCCTACGAGCAGTACTTC. This sequence encodes CASSQDPLTAGSYEQYF.

The chain carries TRBV21-1 and TRBJ1-5. TRBV21-1 is a listed pseudogene. CDR3 size: 14 residues. The CDR3 loop is CANNRHGRGRPQHF. CDR3 DNA: TGTGCCAACAACAGACACGGGCGAGGGAGGCCCCAGCATTTT.

This chain uses TRBV27 with TRBJ2-1; TRBD2 aligns across 14 bases. Germline trimming cut 1 base from V and 9 bases from J; bases unmatched to any gene: 5. The CDR3 is 16 amino acids. CDR1 MNHEY and CDR2 SMNVEV come from the germline V gene (reference sequence). CDR3 bases: TGTGCCAGCAGTTTATGGACTAGCGGGAGGCAGGGTGAGCAGTTCTTC. It is translated as CASSLWTSGRQGEQFF.

The gene calls are TRBV29-1 and TRBJ1-2; TRBD1 aligns across 9 bases. From germline, CDR1 is SQVTM and CDR2 ANQGSEA. V lost 5 bases, J lost 5 bases, and 6 bases stayed unmatched. This CDR3 spans 13 amino acids. The CDR3 coding sequence is TGCAGCGTTTATACAGGGGGCGGGTATGGCTACACCTTC. This codes for CSVYTGGGYGYTF.

The V and J genes are TRBV7-6 and TRBJ2-3, with TRBD2 matching over 8 bases. There are 14 residues in the CDR3. Germline V CDR1 and CDR2: SGHVS, FNYEAQ. Trimming cost V 6 bases and J 4 bases; bases outside gene matches: 6. CDR3 protein: CASSGGGPADTQYF. The DNA of the CDR3 is TGTGCCAGCAGTGGCGGGGGGCCGGCAGATACGCAGTATTTT.

The V and J genes are TRBV5-4 and TRBJ2-3; possibly TRBD2 for D (5 bases). Germline values: CDR1 SGHNT, CDR2 YYREEE (reference sequence). The CDR3 length is 14 residues. The V gene lost 0 bases and the J gene lost 2 bases, with 7 bases spanning the gap. The CDR3 bases are TGTGCCAGCAGCTTGGCGGGGTACACAGATACGCAGTATTTT. Translation gives CASSLAGYTDTQYF.

CDR3 coding DNA: TGTGCCAGCAGCTTACCCCCCAGACTAGCGGGGCTAAACAATGAGCAGTTCTTC. As protein: CASSLPPRLAGLNNEQFF. The chain uses TRBV7-9 and TRBJ2-1; 11 bases are shared with TRBD2. The CDR3 totals 18 residues. With 2 bases clipped from V and 5 bases from J, the junction kept 11 bases outside the gene matches. Germline V gene lookup returns CDR1 SEHNR and CDR2 FQNEAQ (reference sequence). The entire variable domain, with the rest obtained from reference TRBV7-9 and TRBJ2-1, is as follows: DTGVSQNPRHKITKRGQNVTFRCDPISEHNRLYWYRQTLGQGPEFLTYFQNEAQLEKSRLLSDRFSAERPKGSFSTLEIQRTEQGDSAMYLCASSLPPRLAGLNNEQFFGPGTRLTVL.

This chain uses TRBV18 with TRBJ1-3; D may be TRBD1 (6 bases). V lost 6 bases, J lost 1 base, and 13 bases lay in between. The CDR3 sequence is 15 residues long. CDR1 and CDR2 from the germline V gene are KGHSH and LQKENI. CDR3 region: CASSSQGVSGNTIYF. The DNA for the CDR3 is TGTGCCAGCTCTTCACAGGGTGTATCTGGAAACACCATATATTTT. Based on the CDR3 plus reference TRBV18 and TRBJ1-3, the full variable domain is NAGVMQNPRHLVRRRGQEARLRCSPMKGHSHVYWYRQLPEEGLKFMVYLQKENIIDESGMPKERFSAEFPKEGPSILRIQQVVRGDSAAYFCASSSQGVSGNTIYFGEGSWLTVV.

The genes are TRBV6-6 and TRBJ1-3; D is possibly TRBD1 (5 bases). The CDR3 has 14 amino acids. The germline gives CDR1 MNHNY, CDR2 SVGAGI (reference sequence). The V end lost 5 bases, the J end lost 4 bases, and 12 bases lay between the germline ends. This CDR3 reads CASSPDSTGNTIYF. The CDR3 bases are TGTGCCAGCAGTCCCGACAGTACCGGAAACACCATATATTTT.

V is TRBV6-1 and J is TRBJ1-3, with D tentatively TRBD1 (5 bases). In germline, CDR1 is MNHNS, CDR2 SASEGT. Trimming shortened V by 4 bases and J by 3 bases, and 10 bases separated the two germline ends. The CDR3 length is 14 residues. The CDR3 DNA reads as TGTGCCAGCAGTGGAGGACATGATGGAAACACCATATATTTT. Its protein product is CASSGGHDGNTIYF.

The chain is built from TRBV29-1 and TRBJ1-3; D is ambiguous. V was shortened by 3 bases and J by 4 bases, with 7 bases between the two germline ends. CDR1 is SQVTM, CDR2 ANQGSEA, per germline. The CDR3 has 12 amino acids. CDR3 DNA: TGCAGCGTTGAGCCGAGGGGAAACACCATATATTTT. Protein: CSVEPRGNTIYF.

The V call is TRBV6-5, the J call TRBJ1-6, with 10 nucleotides matching TRBD1. The germline gives CDR1 MNHEY, CDR2 SVGAGI. V lost 4 bases and J lost 6; bases outside the gene matches: 6. The CDR3 length is 16 residues. CDR3 in amino acids: CASSSTGGRRNSPLHF. CDR3 coding DNA: TGTGCCAGCAGTTCGACAGGGGGCAGGCGTAATTCACCCCTCCACTTT.

This sequence joins TRBV6-1 and TRBJ2-3; TRBD2 matches 10 bases. The J segment lost 7 bases and the V segment lost 8 bases, leaving 12 bases of the junction unmatched. This CDR3 is built from 15 residues. CDR1 is MNHNS, CDR2 SASEGT, per germline. CDR3 DNA sequence: TGTGCCAGCTTAACGAGCGGGGGGGCAGTCTATACGCAGTATTTT. Amino acids: CASLTSGGAVYTQYF.

The rearrangement joins TRBV4-1 to TRBJ2-5; a possible D gene is TRBD1 (5 bases). Germline V lookup: CDR1 MGHRA, CDR2 YSYEKL. The CDR3 length is 17 residues. V shed 3 bases and J shed 3 bases, with 20 bases lying between them. CDR3 sequence (DNA): TGCGCCAGCAGCCAGGGCGCAGGGATCGTAATAAAAGAGACCCAGTACTTC. Protein sequence: CASSQGAGIVIKETQYF.

This chain connects TRBV18 to TRBJ2-7; TRBD2 might be the D (7 bases). The V end lost 3 bases, the J end lost 6 bases, and 12 bases lay between the germline ends. This CDR3 is 13 amino acids long. Germline CDR1 is KGHSH and CDR2 is LQKENI. DNA of the CDR3: TGTGCCAGCTCACCTGGGGGGGGGCGCGAGCAGTACTTC. Translating gives CASSPGGGREQYF.

The gene calls are TRBV25-1 and TRBJ2-1; D remains ambiguous. The CDR3 contains 15 residues. CDR1 MGHDK and CDR2 SYGVNS come from the germline V gene. Deletions cut 1 base from V and 3 bases from J, with 10 bases between. DNA for the CDR3: TGTGCCAGCAGTGAATCACGAGAAAACTACAATGAGCAGTTCTTC. It encodes CASSESRENYNEQFF.

The J gene is TRBJ2-5, the V gene TRBV7-9; TRBD1 matches 8 bases. This CDR3 contains 14 residues. V dropped 7 bases and J dropped 4; count of bases not matched to a gene: 8. Per germline, CDR1 SEHNR and CDR2 FQNEAQ (reference sequence). The CDR3 reads CASKQGAGGETQYF. In DNA form, the CDR3 reads TGTGCCAGCAAGCAGGGGGCAGGAGGAGAGACCCAGTACTTC.

This chain joins TRBV28 and TRBJ1-4; 10 positions match TRBD1. V trimming: 4 bases; J trimming: 6 bases; junction bases outside the gene matches: 14. CDR1 is MDHEN, CDR2 SYDVKM, per germline. This CDR3 is 18 amino acids long. CDR3 bases: TGTGCCAGCAGTTCGGCCGGGACAGGGGAAAAGTGGGATGAAAAACTGTTTTTT. This gives the protein CASSSAGTGEKWDEKLFF. The full variable domain, completed using reference TRBV28 and TRBJ1-4, is DVKVTQSSRYLVKRTGEKVFLECVQDMDHENMFWYRQDPGLGLRLIYFSYDVKMKEKGDIPEGYSVSREKKERFSLILESASTNQTSMYLCASSSAGTGEKWDEKLFFGSGTQLSVL.

The chain links TRBV7-3 to TRBJ2-3, with 9 nucleotides matching TRBD2. From germline, CDR1 is SGHTA and CDR2 FQGTGA. V was clipped by 5 bases and J by 6 bases; unmatched bases: 6. CDR3 length equals 14 residues. CDR3 sequence (DNA): TGTGCCAGCAGCCTGGGACTAGCAAGCGATACGCAGTATTTT. This codes for CASSLGLASDTQYF.

V usage is TRBV28 and J usage is TRBJ1-2; maybe TRBD1 (6 bases). CDR3 size: 12 residues. CDR1 is MDHEN, CDR2 SYDVKM, per germline. Between the trimmed V and J ends, which lost 11 bases and 7 bases, there was a span of 17 bases. The chain's CDR3 is CAHGQSRGGYTF. The CDR3 DNA is TGTGCCCACGGACAGTCTCGAGGTGGCTACACCTTC.

This clone appeared a single time. This chain uses TRBV7-2 with TRBJ1-5, with TRBD1 matching 10 bases. Germline values: CDR1 SGHTA, CDR2 FQGNSA. The ends lost 5 bases at V and 7 bases at J; junction bases unmatched: 11. There are 16 residues in the CDR3. CDR3 nucleotides: TGTGCCAGCAGCAAATACCGGGACAGGGGAGGGCAGCCCCAGCATTTT. Amino acids: CASSKYRDRGGQPQHF.

J is TRBJ2-3 and V is TRBV9; tentatively, D is TRBD2 (7 bases). V shed 3 bases and J shed 3 bases, with 14 bases lying between them. The CDR3 is made up of 15 amino acids. Germline V gene sequence: CDR1 SGDLS, CDR2 YYNGEE. The CDR3 loop reads CASSAGGGGTDTQYF. The CDR3 coding sequence is TGTGCCAGCAGCGCTGGGGGAGGGGGAACAGATACGCAGTATTTT.